The sequence of this T cell receptor (beta chain) was determined in a study of blood T cells in healthy people across ages. Each sample provided at least 5 micrograms of extracted total RNA. This clonotype was seen more than once but under ten times. This CDR3 comprises 17 residues. Germline V gives CDR1 MNHEY, CDR2 SVGEGT. Trimming cost V 2 bases and J 3 bases, with 17 bases left between them. For the second PCR, which ran for roughly 7 to 11 cycles, a sample-barcoded 5' primer and a J-beta primer mix were used. Template switching added a 12-random-nucleotide identifier to every cDNA molecule. The yield of each sample was at least 3 million CDR3-containing paired-end reads. MiXCR, applied by TCRdb to the 5' RACE reads, yields one record per CDR3 protein. The data contain about 1.8 million distinct CDR3 sequences, around half of them singletons.

This TCR was sampled from a woman aged 40 to 50 in good health. The sequencing sample was made of blood. J is TRBJ1-5 and V is TRBV6-2 or TRBV6-3; D is perhaps TRBD1 (6 bases). The CDR3 DNA reads TGTGCCAGCAGTTACCACCTTGGACAGACTTCCAATCAGCCCCAGCATTTT. Its protein product is CASSYHLGQTSNQPQHF.